Detailed here is one TCR beta chain. The time point denotes: after dendritic cell vaccination, including at tumor progression/relapse. All glioblastoma patients lacked an isocitrate dehydrogenase mutation. PBMC sampling occurred before vaccination, two weeks after the third dose, and at progression. TCRB CDR3 was amplified from 2 ug genomic DNA or less. Data came from immunoSEQ multiplex PCR; TCRdb stores just in-frame clones and leaves some out. The sample contains roughly 100,000 clones, 90% of which appear only once. The data derive from a study of glioma-infiltrating T cells after dendritic cell vaccination. Across the whole study: Samples are from glioblastoma patients in Phase I and II dendritic cell vaccine trials.

Germline CDR1 reads SGHAT; CDR2 reads FQNNGV. The CDR3 loop spans 14 amino acids. V shed 1 base and J 8 bases; nucleotides not matched to a gene: 5. Sequences were derived from blood, sampled after dendritic cell vaccination. The chain couples TRBV11-2 to TRBJ1-1, with 9 bases identical to TRBD1. The receptor comes from a human donor with glioblastoma. The CDR3, as DNA: TGTGCCAGCAGCTTAGTTAAGGGACAGGGAGAAGCTTTCTTT. It encodes CASSLVKGQGEAFF.